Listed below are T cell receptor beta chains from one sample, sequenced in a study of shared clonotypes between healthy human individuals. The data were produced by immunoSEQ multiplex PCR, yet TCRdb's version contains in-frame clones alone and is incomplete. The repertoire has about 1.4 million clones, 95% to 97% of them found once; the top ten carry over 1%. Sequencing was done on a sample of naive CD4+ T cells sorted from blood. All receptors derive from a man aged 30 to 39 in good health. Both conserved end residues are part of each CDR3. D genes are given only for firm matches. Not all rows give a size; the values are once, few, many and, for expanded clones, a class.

cdr3_nt: TGTGCCAGCTCACCCCGCCGGTCGGGCTACGCCAATGAGCAGTTCTTC
cdr3_aa: CASSPRRSGYANEQFF
v_call: TRBV18
d_call: -
clone_size: -
j_call: TRBJ2-1
cdr3_length: 16

cdr3_nt: TGTGCCAGCAGGAACCAGGGGTCCCATGGCTACACCTTC
cdr3_aa: CASRNQGSHGYTF
v_call: TRBV28
d_call: -
clone_size: -
j_call: TRBJ1-2
cdr3_length: 13

cdr3_nt: TGTGCCACCAGCCGTGCCAGCGGGAGATTAGACAATGAGCAGTTCTTC
cdr3_aa: CATSRASGRLDNEQFF
v_call: TRBV15
d_call: TRBD2
clone_size: once
j_call: TRBJ2-1
cdr3_length: 16

cdr3_nt: TGCGCCAGCAGCTCCGGACTAGCGGTGACCTACAATGAGCAGTTCTTC
cdr3_aa: CASSSGLAVTYNEQFF
v_call: TRBV5-1
d_call: TRBD2
clone_size: -
j_call: TRBJ2-1
cdr3_length: 16

cdr3_nt: TGTGCCAGCAGCGTAGGATGGGAAAGCGGGGGCACAGATACGCAGTATTTT
cdr3_aa: CASSVGWESGGTDTQYF
v_call: TRBV9
d_call: TRBD2
clone_size: -
j_call: TRBJ2-3
cdr3_length: 17

cdr3_nt: TGCGCCAGCAGCCGGGACCGACAAGAGACCCAGTACTTC
cdr3_aa: CASSRDRQETQYF
v_call: TRBV10-2
d_call: -
clone_size: -
j_call: TRBJ2-5
cdr3_length: 13

cdr3_nt: TGTGCCAGCAAACTTCAAGGTGTCAGTAACCAAGAGACCCAGTACTTC
cdr3_aa: CASKLQGVSNQETQYF
v_call: TRBV28
d_call: -
clone_size: -
j_call: TRBJ2-5
cdr3_length: 16

cdr3_nt: TGTGCCAGTAGTATGTTGCTGAAGCCCCAGCATTTT
cdr3_aa: CASSMLLKPQHF
v_call: TRBV19
d_call: -
clone_size: once
j_call: TRBJ1-5
cdr3_length: 12

cdr3_nt: TGTGCCAGCAGACAAGACAGACGAATGAACACTGAAGCTTTCTTT
cdr3_aa: CASRQDRRMNTEAFF
v_call: TRBV6-1
d_call: -
clone_size: -
j_call: TRBJ1-1
cdr3_length: 15

cdr3_nt: TGTGCCAGCAGCCCGACGGCAGGTTCCTTGTTTGGCGGGGAGCTGTTTTTT
cdr3_aa: CASSPTAGSLFGGELFF
v_call: TRBV5-4
d_call: -
clone_size: once
j_call: TRBJ2-2
cdr3_length: 17

cdr3_nt: TGCGCCAGCGCGGTGACTAGCAGCTATGAGCAGTTCTTC
cdr3_aa: CASAVTSSYEQFF
v_call: TRBV5-1
d_call: TRBD2
clone_size: -
j_call: TRBJ2-1
cdr3_length: 13

cdr3_nt: TGTGCCAGCAGTTTCGATTTGGGGAACCCAAGCTCCTACAATGAGCAGTTCTTC
cdr3_aa: CASSFDLGNPSSYNEQFF
v_call: TRBV28
d_call: -
clone_size: -
j_call: TRBJ2-1
cdr3_length: 18

cdr3_nt: TGTGCCAGCAGTTCTCCTGTTCCGTACGAGCAGTACTTC
cdr3_aa: CASSSPVPYEQYF
v_call: TRBV6-9
d_call: -
clone_size: -
j_call: TRBJ2-7
cdr3_length: 13

cdr3_nt: TGTGCCACTTCCAAGCATGGGGGGCCAGTGGATACGCAGTATTTT
cdr3_aa: CATSKHGGPVDTQYF
v_call: TRBV27
d_call: -
clone_size: -
j_call: TRBJ2-3
cdr3_length: 15

cdr3_nt: TGTGCCAGCAGCGTCAGGGGCTCTATTAGTACTGAGCAGTTCTTC
cdr3_aa: CASSVRGSISTEQFF
v_call: TRBV9
d_call: -
clone_size: -
j_call: TRBJ2-1
cdr3_length: 15

cdr3_nt: TGCGCCAGCAGCCAAGGGTACGGACTGCTCCGGGCCCAGTACTTC
cdr3_aa: CASSQGYGLLRAQYF
v_call: TRBV4-1
d_call: -
clone_size: -
j_call: TRBJ2-5
cdr3_length: 15

cdr3_nt: TGCGCCAGCAGCACCGGGACCTCGACCTACGAGCAGTACTTC
cdr3_aa: CASSTGTSTYEQYF
v_call: TRBV5-1
d_call: -
clone_size: -
j_call: TRBJ2-7
cdr3_length: 14

cdr3_nt: TGCGCCAGCAGCCACATGACAGTGAACACTGAAGCTTTCTTT
cdr3_aa: CASSHMTVNTEAFF
v_call: TRBV4-1
d_call: -
clone_size: -
j_call: TRBJ1-1
cdr3_length: 14

cdr3_nt: TGTGCCAGCAGCTTACGACAAATCGAGAGCTCCTACGAGCAGTACTTC
cdr3_aa: CASSLRQIESSYEQYF
v_call: TRBV5-6
d_call: -
clone_size: -
j_call: TRBJ2-7
cdr3_length: 16

cdr3_nt: TGTGCCAGCAGTTATCAACTGACAGGGTCCCACGAGCAGTACTTC
cdr3_aa: CASSYQLTGSHEQYF
v_call: TRBV6-5
d_call: TRBD1
clone_size: -
j_call: TRBJ2-7
cdr3_length: 15

cdr3_nt: TGTGCTAGCAGCTTAGCTATCACCGCCAATGAGCAGTTCTTC
cdr3_aa: CASSLAITANEQFF
v_call: TRBV7-7
d_call: -
clone_size: once
j_call: TRBJ2-1
cdr3_length: 14

cdr3_nt: TGTGCCAGCAGTCCAGCGGGAGTCGTTCCCGAGCAGTACTTC
cdr3_aa: CASSPAGVVPEQYF
v_call: TRBV9
d_call: TRBD2
clone_size: -
j_call: TRBJ2-7
cdr3_length: 14

cdr3_nt: TGTGCCAGCAGCGTCCCAGGGGACCTAGAGACCCAGTACTTC
cdr3_aa: CASSVPGDLETQYF
v_call: TRBV9
d_call: -
clone_size: -
j_call: TRBJ2-5
cdr3_length: 14

cdr3_nt: TGTGCCAGCAGTCACACAGATACGCAGTATTTT
cdr3_aa: CASSHTDTQYF
v_call: TRBV25-1
d_call: -
clone_size: -
j_call: TRBJ2-3
cdr3_length: 11

cdr3_nt: TGTGCCAGCAGCTTGGTCGCAGGCAATCAGCCCCAGCATTTT
cdr3_aa: CASSLVAGNQPQHF
v_call: TRBV5-6
d_call: -
clone_size: -
j_call: TRBJ1-5
cdr3_length: 14

cdr3_nt: TGTGCCAGCACCAGGGTAAACCAGCCCCAGCATTTT
cdr3_aa: CASTRVNQPQHF
v_call: TRBV28
d_call: -
clone_size: -
j_call: TRBJ1-5
cdr3_length: 12

cdr3_nt: TGTGCCAGCAGCTTGGGTTCCCGGTCTAGCGGGAGGAGGGGTGAGCAGTTCTTC
cdr3_aa: CASSLGSRSSGRRGEQFF
v_call: TRBV5-6
d_call: TRBD2
clone_size: -
j_call: TRBJ2-1
cdr3_length: 18

cdr3_nt: TGTGCCAGCAGCTTGGCCACAGGGAACTATGGCTACACCTTC
cdr3_aa: CASSLATGNYGYTF
v_call: TRBV4-2
d_call: -
clone_size: -
j_call: TRBJ1-2
cdr3_length: 14

cdr3_nt: TGTGCCATCAAGGGGGACCAAGAGACCCAGTACTTC
cdr3_aa: CAIKGDQETQYF
v_call: TRBV10-3
d_call: -
clone_size: -
j_call: TRBJ2-5
cdr3_length: 12

cdr3_nt: TGTGCCAGCAGCAGAGACAGGCCCACTGAAGCTTTCTTT
cdr3_aa: CASSRDRPTEAFF
v_call: TRBV7-3
d_call: -
clone_size: -
j_call: TRBJ1-1
cdr3_length: 13

cdr3_nt: TGCGCCAGCAGCTTGGGAACTGGCGTAACTTTCGGCTACACCTTC
cdr3_aa: CASSLGTGVTFGYTF
v_call: TRBV5-1
d_call: -
clone_size: once
j_call: TRBJ1-2
cdr3_length: 15

cdr3_nt: TGTGCCAGCAGTGATGCTGCAGGGTCGGGTGAAAAACTGTTTTTT
cdr3_aa: CASSDAAGSGEKLFF
v_call: TRBV2
d_call: -
clone_size: -
j_call: TRBJ1-4
cdr3_length: 15

cdr3_nt: TGTGCCAGCAGCACGACGAGGACTAGCGGGATCGAGCAGTTCTTC
cdr3_aa: CASSTTRTSGIEQFF
v_call: TRBV7-3
d_call: TRBD2
clone_size: -
j_call: TRBJ2-1
cdr3_length: 15

cdr3_nt: TGTGCTAGCAGCTTAGGCCTGGAGCGGGACAGGGCGCCAAGACACTATGGCTACACCTTC
cdr3_aa: CASSLGLERDRAPRHYGYTF
v_call: TRBV7-7
d_call: TRBD1
clone_size: -
j_call: TRBJ1-2
cdr3_length: 20

cdr3_nt: TGTGCCAGCAGTGCCATAGGGACAGGGGGCTGGGAGACCCAGTACTTC
cdr3_aa: CASSAIGTGGWETQYF
v_call: TRBV27
d_call: TRBD1
clone_size: -
j_call: TRBJ2-5
cdr3_length: 16

cdr3_nt: TGTGCCAGCAGAACAGATGGGCGGGTCCTAGCCAATGAGCAGTTCTTC
cdr3_aa: CASRTDGRVLANEQFF
v_call: TRBV5-6
d_call: -
clone_size: -
j_call: TRBJ2-1
cdr3_length: 16

cdr3_nt: TGTGCCAGCAGTCACTTTTTGGGAGGGCCTCACGAGCAGTACTTC
cdr3_aa: CASSHFLGGPHEQYF
v_call: TRBV27
d_call: TRBD2
clone_size: -
j_call: TRBJ2-7
cdr3_length: 15

cdr3_nt: TGTGCCAGCTCACCAGCGGGGTTAAAGGGCTACACCTTC
cdr3_aa: CASSPAGLKGYTF
v_call: TRBV18
d_call: -
clone_size: once
j_call: TRBJ1-2
cdr3_length: 13

cdr3_nt: TGTGCCAGCAGGTCCAGCTCCAATGAGCAGTTCTTC
cdr3_aa: CASRSSSNEQFF
v_call: TRBV11-2
d_call: -
clone_size: -
j_call: TRBJ2-1
cdr3_length: 12

cdr3_nt: TGTGCCAGCAGCGCCACCAGACAGGGGGAACTCTACGAGCAGTACTTC
cdr3_aa: CASSATRQGELYEQYF
v_call: TRBV9
d_call: TRBD1
clone_size: -
j_call: TRBJ2-7
cdr3_length: 16

cdr3_nt: TGTGCCAGCAGCCGGGAGGGGGCGGGCAATCAGCCCCAGCATTTT
cdr3_aa: CASSREGAGNQPQHF
v_call: TRBV7-2
d_call: TRBD1
clone_size: -
j_call: TRBJ1-5
cdr3_length: 15

cdr3_nt: TGTGCCAGCAGCCTAACTAGCGGGAGGTTAGACGAGCAGTACTTC
cdr3_aa: CASSLTSGRLDEQYF
v_call: TRBV28
d_call: TRBD2
clone_size: -
j_call: TRBJ2-7
cdr3_length: 15

cdr3_nt: TGTGCCAGCAGTGAGCGACTAGCGGGAGGGACAGATACGCAGTATTTT
cdr3_aa: CASSERLAGGTDTQYF
v_call: TRBV6-1
d_call: TRBD2
clone_size: -
j_call: TRBJ2-3
cdr3_length: 16

cdr3_nt: TGTGCCAGCAGCCGAGGACCAAGGGAGCGGGAGGAGACTGAGCAGTTCTTC
cdr3_aa: CASSRGPREREETEQFF
v_call: TRBV7-3
d_call: TRBD2
clone_size: -
j_call: TRBJ2-1
cdr3_length: 17

cdr3_nt: TGTGCCAGCTCACCTCTTGGGATCCGTTCTTACAATGAGCAGTTCTTC
cdr3_aa: CASSPLGIRSYNEQFF
v_call: TRBV18
d_call: -
clone_size: -
j_call: TRBJ2-1
cdr3_length: 16

cdr3_nt: TGTGCCAGCAGCATCCCGAACTATGGCTACACCTTC
cdr3_aa: CASSIPNYGYTF
v_call: TRBV9
d_call: -
clone_size: -
j_call: TRBJ1-2
cdr3_length: 12

cdr3_nt: TGTGCCAGCAGTACGACAGGGGGCTCTCAGCCCCAGCATTTT
cdr3_aa: CASSTTGGSQPQHF
v_call: TRBV25-1
d_call: TRBD1
clone_size: -
j_call: TRBJ1-5
cdr3_length: 14

cdr3_nt: TGTGCCAGTAGTATGGACGCCGGGACAGGGACAGATACGCAGTATTTT
cdr3_aa: CASSMDAGTGTDTQYF
v_call: TRBV19
d_call: TRBD1
clone_size: once
j_call: TRBJ2-3
cdr3_length: 16